The 23 T cell receptor beta chains reported below all come from one sample, sequenced in a study of shared clonotypes between healthy human individuals. The protocol was immunoSEQ multiplex PCR, while the TCRdb copy is restricted to in-frame clones and leaves out a portion. The sample lists some 500,000 clones; 96% were seen once. Source material: naive CD4+ T cells sorted from blood. Subset noted: CD45RA+ positively selected. These receptors all stem from a woman in her thirties in good health.

The genes are TRBV5-4 and TRBJ1-5, with a possible D match to TRBD1 (5 bases). CDR3 length equals 14 residues. V lost 2 bases, J lost 6 bases, and 12 bases lay in between. Per the germline V gene, CDR1 is SGHNT and CDR2 is YYREEE (reference sequence). The chain's CDR3 is CASSLRQGTQPQHF. CDR3 in DNA: TGTGCCAGCAGCTTACGGCAGGGAACTCAGCCCCAGCATTTT.

V is TRBV5-6 and J is TRBJ1-1; D uncertain. V was clipped by 0 bases and J by 0 bases, with 9 bases between them. Germline V gene lookup returns CDR1 SGHDT and CDR2 YYEEEE. The CDR3 contains 15 residues. CDR3 loop: CASSLAPTVNTEAFF. In DNA form, the CDR3 reads TGTGCCAGCAGCTTGGCGCCGACGGTGAACACTGAAGCTTTCTTT.

Concerning this clone: Other DNA sequences of this sample code for an identical CDR3. V gene TRBV5-1 combines with J gene TRBJ2-7; D unresolved. CDR3 length equals 13 residues. Trimming shortened V by 0 bases and J by 3 bases, and 7 bases separated the two germline ends. CDR1 is SGHRS and CDR2 is YFSETQ in the germline V gene. The CDR3 region is CASSLDSYYEQYF. DNA for the CDR3: TGCGCCAGCAGCTTGGACAGCTACTACGAGCAGTACTTC.

This chain connects TRBV11-2 to TRBJ2-7; unclear D gene. The V and J ends lost 4 bases and 6 bases respectively, with 19 bases between them. CDR3 size: 15 residues. Germline V gene lookup returns CDR1 SGHAT and CDR2 FQNNGV. The CDR3 DNA follows: TGTGCCAGCAGCTCCGTCCGAGGCCTGCCCCTCGAGCAGTACTTC. The encoded protein is CASSSVRGLPLEQYF.

The genes are TRBV7-8 and TRBJ2-6, with 10 bases matching TRBD1. The ends lost 4 bases at V and 2 bases at J; junction bases unmatched: 5. There are 17 residues in the CDR3. Per the germline V gene, CDR1 is SGHVS and CDR2 is FQNEAQ. CDR3 DNA: TGTGCCAGCAGCTCAAGGACAGGGGGTCCTGGGGCCAACGTCCTGACTTTC. As protein: CASSSRTGGPGANVLTF.

V usage is TRBV6-5 and J usage is TRBJ2-1, with 11 bases fitting TRBD1. The germline gives CDR1 MNHEY, CDR2 SVGAGI. This CDR3 is 14 amino acids long. The V gene end was trimmed by 5 bases and the J gene end by 7 bases; junction bases not matched to a gene: 4. CDR3 nucleotide sequence: TGTGCCAGCAGTCCGGACAGGGGGCGAAATGAGCAGTTCTTC. Its translation: CASSPDRGRNEQFF.

The chain joins TRBV5-1 to TRBJ2-5; D remains ambiguous. V was cut by 3 bases and J by 0 bases, with 12 bases left in between. This CDR3 contains 15 residues. CDR1 and CDR2 (germline): SGHRS, YFSETQ. The CDR3 region is CASSSGWTYQETQYF. The DNA for the CDR3 is TGCGCCAGCAGCTCTGGATGGACGTACCAAGAGACCCAGTACTTC.

The genes are TRBV2 and TRBJ2-1, with 11 nucleotides matching TRBD2. Germline CDR1 reads SNHLY; CDR2 reads FYNNEI. Trimming took 6 bases from V and 14 from J; bases not matched to a gene: 9. The CDR3 sequence is 13 residues long. The DNA of the CDR3 is TGTGCCAGCAGACCCTTAGCGGGAGGGCCTGAGTTCTTC. Translation: CASRPLAGGPEFF.

The V gene is TRBV30, the J gene TRBJ2-1; TRBD2 aligns across 8 bases. CDR3 length equals 13 residues. Germline V gene sequence: CDR1 GTSNPN, CDR2 SVGIG (reference sequence). Trimming removed 0 bases from V and 6 bases from J; junction bases left unmatched: 1. As DNA, the CDR3 is TGTGCCTGGAGTGTAGGGACTAGCAATGAGCAGTTCTTC. Encoded protein: CAWSVGTSNEQFF.

V gene TRBV4-2 combines with J gene TRBJ2-7, with unresolved D. The CDR3 spans 13 residues. Per germline, CDR1 LGHNA and CDR2 YNFKEQ. V was cut by 3 bases and J by 1 base, with 7 bases left in between. The CDR3 sequence: CASSQRVSYEQYF. CDR3 in DNA: TGTGCCAGCAGCCAGAGAGTATCCTACGAGCAGTACTTC.

Turning to this clone: The sample holds other DNA sequences that translate to the same CDR3. V is TRBV18 and J is TRBJ1-2; D perhaps matches TRBD1 (6 bases). V lost 6 bases and J lost 2, with 10 bases in between. The length of the CDR3 is 13 residues. Germline CDR1 and CDR2: KGHSH and LQKENI. This CDR3 is CASSLDRNYGYTF. The CDR3 DNA follows: TGTGCCAGCTCCCTCGACAGGAACTATGGCTACACCTTC.

The chain couples TRBV6-5 to TRBJ2-7, with D maybe TRBD1 (6 bases). This CDR3 has 15 amino acids. V was trimmed by 5 bases and J by 3 bases, leaving 17 bases between them. Germline V gives CDR1 MNHEY, CDR2 SVGAGI. This chain's CDR3 is CASSRTGISFYEQYF. For the CDR3, the DNA is TGTGCCAGCAGTCGCACAGGGATATCCTTCTACGAGCAGTACTTC.

This clone occurred once. V and J are TRBV9 and TRBJ2-3; a possible D gene is TRBD2 (5 bases). Germline CDR1 is SGDLS and CDR2 is YYNGEE. The CDR3 spans 15 residues. The V and J ends lost 4 bases and 10 bases respectively, with 22 bases between them. CDR3 nucleotide sequence: TGTGCCAGCAGCCGAGGGTGGGGATATAGCGAAGCGCAGTATTTT. Protein sequence: CASSRGWGYSEAQYF.

Here the CDR3 reads CASSLRGTSGSTYNEQFF. In nucleotides, the CDR3 is TGTGCCAGCAGTCTTAGGGGGACTAGCGGCTCAACCTACAATGAGCAGTTCTTC. This chain links TRBV5-6 with TRBJ2-1; 11 nucleotides agree with TRBD2. The CDR3 has 18 residues. The germline gives CDR1 SGHDT, CDR2 YYEEEE. V lost 5 bases to trimming and J lost 2 bases; unmatched junction nucleotides: 12.

This chain links TRBV4-1 with TRBJ2-3; D is undetermined. V lost 0 bases and J lost 2, with 6 bases in between. CDR1 is MGHRA and CDR2 is YSYEKL in the germline V gene. CDR3 length equals 14 residues. CDR3 nucleotide sequence: TGCGCCAGCAGCCAAGATTTCCCCACAGATACGCAGTATTTT. Translation: CASSQDFPTDTQYF.

The V and J genes are TRBV29-1 and TRBJ2-3; D possibly corresponds to TRBD2 (5 bases). The CDR3 covers 13 residues. Germline CDR1 is SQVTM and CDR2 is ANQGSEA. V lost 7 bases and J lost 2, with 13 bases in between. For the CDR3, the DNA is TGCAGCGCCAGGACTTACCCCACAGATACGCAGTATTTT. It translates to CSARTYPTDTQYF.

The chain joins TRBV5-1 to TRBJ2-2; TRBD1 matches 10 bases. CDR1 SGHRS and CDR2 YFSETQ come from the germline V gene. Trimming at V came to 5 bases and at J to 6 bases, leaving 10 bases not matched to a gene. This CDR3 is 16 amino acids long. CDR3 protein: CASRSGTGVTSGELFF. Written as DNA, the CDR3 is TGCGCCAGCAGATCCGGGACAGGGGTTACGTCCGGGGAGCTGTTTTTT.

The chain combines TRBV11-2 with TRBJ2-1; tentatively, D is TRBD2 (5 bases). The CDR3 is 15 amino acids. Germline V lookup: CDR1 SGHAT, CDR2 FQNNGV. V dropped 2 bases and J dropped 6 bases, with 14 bases sitting between them. CDR3 region: CASSLKVAEVNEQFF. Here the CDR3 DNA reads TGTGCCAGCAGCTTAAAGGTTGCGGAGGTCAATGAGCAGTTCTTC.

The chain joins TRBV28 to TRBJ2-3; D may be TRBD2 (5 bases). Trimming left V 4 bases short and J 3 bases short, with 11 bases between. Germline-derived CDR1 and CDR2 are MDHEN and SYDVKM. The CDR3 consists of 14 residues. Here the CDR3 reads CASSSLGGTDTQYF. CDR3 nucleotides: TGTGCCAGCAGTTCCCTCGGAGGTACAGATACGCAGTATTTT.

This chain connects TRBV2 to TRBJ2-3, with a weak D call TRBD1 (6 bases). CDR3 length: 16 amino acids. Germline CDR1 reads SNHLY; CDR2 reads FYNNEI. Trimming took 1 base from V and 0 from J, leaving 11 bases between them. The CDR3 sequence is CASSEEAGASTDTQYF. The CDR3 bases are TGTGCCAGCAGTGAAGAGGCAGGGGCTAGCACAGATACGCAGTATTTT.

V usage is TRBV5-1 and J usage is TRBJ1-4; TRBD1 aligns across 7 bases. Germline lookup yields CDR1 SGHRS and CDR2 YFSETQ. With 2 bases clipped from V and 7 bases from J, the junction kept 8 bases outside the gene matches. CDR3 length equals 15 residues. The CDR3 coding sequence is TGCGCCAGCAGCTTTACAGGGGCTGGGGGTGAAAAACTGTTTTTT. Translation: CASSFTGAGGEKLFF.

CDR3 bases: TGTGCCAGCAGCTTACAAGGTCAGGACTATGGCTACACCTTC. Translation: CASSLQGQDYGYTF. The J gene is TRBJ1-2, the V gene TRBV7-1, with D unclear. TRBV7-1 carries the ORF label, with uncertain function. Trimming stripped 4 bases from V and 3 bases from J, with 12 bases between. The CDR3 sequence is 14 residues long.

The V gene is TRBV28, the J gene TRBJ2-2, with a weak D call TRBD1 (6 bases). CDR1 and CDR2 from the germline V gene are MDHEN and SYDVKM. Trimming shortened V by 5 bases and J by 1 base, and 11 bases separated the two germline ends. The CDR3 consists of 15 residues. The DNA for the CDR3 is TGTGCCAGCAGTCCGATCAGGGGGAACACCGGGGAGCTGTTTTTT. It specifies CASSPIRGNTGELFF.